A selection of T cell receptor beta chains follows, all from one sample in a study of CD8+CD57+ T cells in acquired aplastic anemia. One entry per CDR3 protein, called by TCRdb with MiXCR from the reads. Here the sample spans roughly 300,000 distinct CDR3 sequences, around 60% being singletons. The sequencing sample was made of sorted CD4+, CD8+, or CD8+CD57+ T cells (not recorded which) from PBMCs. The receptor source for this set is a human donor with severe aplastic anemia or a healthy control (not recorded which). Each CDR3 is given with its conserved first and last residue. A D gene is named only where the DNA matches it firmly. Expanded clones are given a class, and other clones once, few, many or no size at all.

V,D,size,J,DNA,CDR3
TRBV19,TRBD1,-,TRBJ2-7,TGTGCCAGTAGTCCCCAGGGGGCGGCCTACGAGCAGTACTTC,CASSPQGAAYEQYF
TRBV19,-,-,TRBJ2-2,TGTGCCAGTAGTACCGATCAAACCGGGGAGCTGTTTTTT,CASSTDQTGELFF
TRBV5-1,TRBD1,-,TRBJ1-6,TGCGCCAGCAGCTTCGGCGGGACAGGCAACGCACCCCTCCACTTT,CASSFGGTGNAPLHF
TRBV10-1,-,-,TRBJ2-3,TGCGCCAGCAGTGATGGGGGGGCAGGAACAGATAGGCAGTATTTT,CASSDGGAGTDRQYF
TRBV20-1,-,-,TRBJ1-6,TGCAGTGCCCGCCCAACAGGGACGACGAATTTACCCCTCCACTTT,CSARPTGTTNLPLHF
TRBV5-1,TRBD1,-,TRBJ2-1,TGTGCCAGCAGCTCGACAGGGTACCCCTACAATGAGCAGTTCTTC,CASSSTGYPYNEQFF
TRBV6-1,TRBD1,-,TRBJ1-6,TGTGCCAGCAGTGAAAAGGGGGCGAATTCACCCCTCCACTTT,CASSEKGANSPLHF
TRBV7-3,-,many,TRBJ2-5,TGTGCCAGCAGTTTAAGTCTGGGAGACGAGACCCAGTACTTC,CASSLSLGDETQYF
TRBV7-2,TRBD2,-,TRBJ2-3,TGTGCCAGCAGCCACCGGGGGGGCAAAGATACGCAGTATTTT,CASSHRGGKDTQYF
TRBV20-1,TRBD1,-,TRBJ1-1,TGCAGAGCGACAGACAGGGTCAGCACTGAAGCTTTCTTT,CRATDRVSTEAFF
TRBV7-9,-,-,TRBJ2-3,TGTGCCAGCAGCTTATGGCCGGAAACAGATACGCAGTATTTT,CASSLWPETDTQYF
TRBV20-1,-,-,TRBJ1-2,TGCAGTGCTCGACGTACAGCCACCTTC,CSARRTATF
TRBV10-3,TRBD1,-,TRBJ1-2,TGTGCCACCCGGGACAGGGATGGCTACACCTTC,CATRDRDGYTF
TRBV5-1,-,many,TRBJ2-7,TGCGCCAGCAACCCAACTGGCGCCTACGAGCAGTACTTC,CASNPTGAYEQYF
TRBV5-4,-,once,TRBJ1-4,TGTGCCAGCAGCGGACTGATGACAGGAGGCGGAGAAAAACTGTTTTTT,CASSGLMTGGGEKLFF
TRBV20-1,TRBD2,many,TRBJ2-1,TGCAGTGCTAGAAGTATTAGCGGGGCCCCAAGCGATGAGCAGTTCTTC,CSARSISGAPSDEQFF
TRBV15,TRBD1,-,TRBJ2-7,TGTGCCACCAGCAGGGGGACAGCATCGTCCTACGAGCAGTACTTC,CATSRGTASSYEQYF
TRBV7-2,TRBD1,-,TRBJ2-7,TGTGCCAGCAGCCCGATTGGGACAGACGAGCAGTACTTC,CASSPIGTDEQYF
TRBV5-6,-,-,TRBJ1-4,TGTGCCAGCAGCTTGGACAGAAAGAATGAAAAACTGTTTTTT,CASSLDRKNEKLFF
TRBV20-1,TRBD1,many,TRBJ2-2,TGCAGTGCTAGACAGGGGGCCACCGGGGAGCTGTTTTTT,CSARQGATGELFF
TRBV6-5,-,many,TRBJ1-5,TGTGCCAGCAGTCCGACGGGGCTAATAAATCAGCCCCAGCATTTT,CASSPTGLINQPQHF
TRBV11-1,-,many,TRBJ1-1,TGTGCCAGCAGCTTAGCGCCGAACAGGCTGAACACTGAAGCTTTCTTT,CASSLAPNRLNTEAFF
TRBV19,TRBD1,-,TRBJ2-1,TGTGCCAGTACCCCAGGGACAGGGTACAATGAGCAGTTCTTC,CASTPGTGYNEQFF
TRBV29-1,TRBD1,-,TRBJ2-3,TGCAGCGTCGACACGACAGGGACAGATACGCAGTATTTT,CSVDTTGTDTQYF
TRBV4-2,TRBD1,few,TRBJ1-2,TGTGCCAGCAGCTTAGGGGGGACAGGAGGTAACTATGGCTACACCTTC,CASSLGGTGGNYGYTF
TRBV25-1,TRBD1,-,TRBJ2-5,TGTGCCAGCAGTGAATCCCTCAAGCAGGGGGCCGGAGAGACCCAGTACTTC,CASSESLKQGAGETQYF
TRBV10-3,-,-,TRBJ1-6,TGTGCCATCAGTGTGTCGACCTCTAGTTCACCCCTCCACTTT,CAISVSTSSSPLHF
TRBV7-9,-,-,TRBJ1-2,TGTGCCAGCAGCTTAGTCAGCCTTTATGGCTACACCTTC,CASSLVSLYGYTF
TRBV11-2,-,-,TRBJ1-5,TGTGCCAGCAGCTTCTCCCCTGGAAATCAGCCCCAGCATTTT,CASSFSPGNQPQHF
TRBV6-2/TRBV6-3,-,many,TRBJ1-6,TGTGCCAGCACCCGGGACGGAGATTCACCCCTCCACTTT,CASTRDGDSPLHF
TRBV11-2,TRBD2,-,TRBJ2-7,TGTGCCAGCAGCTTAGCTGGACTAGCGGGTGCCTACGAGCAGTACTTC,CASSLAGLAGAYEQYF
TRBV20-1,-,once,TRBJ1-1,TGCAGTTTAGAGGGCAAGGCCACTGAAGCTTTCTTT,CSLEGKATEAFF
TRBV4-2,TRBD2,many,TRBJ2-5,TGTGCCAGCAGCCAAAGGCGGGGGGAACTAGAAGAGACCCAGTACTTC,CASSQRRGELEETQYF
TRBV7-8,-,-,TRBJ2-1,TGTGCCAGCAGCTTACGGGGGCCCAAAGTAAATAGCTCCTACAATGAGCAGTTCTTC,CASSLRGPKVNSSYNEQFF
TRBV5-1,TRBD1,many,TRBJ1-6,TGCGCCAGCAGCGGGGGGACAGGGGTGAATTCACCCCTCCACTTT,CASSGGTGVNSPLHF
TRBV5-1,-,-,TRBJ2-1,TGCGCCAGCAGCTTGCCCGGGTCCTACAATGAGCAGTTCTTC,CASSLPGSYNEQFF
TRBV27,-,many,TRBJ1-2,TGTGCCAGCAGCCACACGATACAGGATGGCTACACCTTC,CASSHTIQDGYTF
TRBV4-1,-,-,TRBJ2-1,TGCGCCAGCAGCCAGCGAACCGCAGATAATGAGCAGTTCTTC,CASSQRTADNEQFF
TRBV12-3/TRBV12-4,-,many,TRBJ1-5,TGTGCCAGCAGTTTAGCGTCGGGGAATCAGCCCCAGCATTTT,CASSLASGNQPQHF
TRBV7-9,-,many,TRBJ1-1,TGTGCCAGCAGCCGCGAACGGCGGGAAGCTTTCTTT,CASSRERREAFF
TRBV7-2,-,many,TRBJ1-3,TGTGCCAGCAGCAGCTCTTGGGGGTCTAGCTCTGGAAACACCATATATTTT,CASSSSWGSSSGNTIYF